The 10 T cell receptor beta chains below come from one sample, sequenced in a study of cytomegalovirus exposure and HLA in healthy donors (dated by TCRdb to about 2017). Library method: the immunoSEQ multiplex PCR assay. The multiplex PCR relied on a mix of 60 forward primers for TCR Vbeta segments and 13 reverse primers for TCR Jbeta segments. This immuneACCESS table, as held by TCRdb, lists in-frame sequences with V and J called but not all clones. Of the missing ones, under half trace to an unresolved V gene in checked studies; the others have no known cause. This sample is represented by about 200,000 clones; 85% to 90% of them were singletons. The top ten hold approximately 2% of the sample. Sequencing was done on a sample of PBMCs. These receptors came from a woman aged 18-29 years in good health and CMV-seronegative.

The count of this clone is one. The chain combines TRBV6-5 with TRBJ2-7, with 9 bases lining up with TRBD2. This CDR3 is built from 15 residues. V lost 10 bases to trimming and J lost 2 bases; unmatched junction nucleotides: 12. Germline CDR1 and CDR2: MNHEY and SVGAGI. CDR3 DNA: TGTGCCACCGCCCCCCGTGGCGGGGGGGCCTACGAGCAGTACTTC. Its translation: CATAPRGGGAYEQYF.

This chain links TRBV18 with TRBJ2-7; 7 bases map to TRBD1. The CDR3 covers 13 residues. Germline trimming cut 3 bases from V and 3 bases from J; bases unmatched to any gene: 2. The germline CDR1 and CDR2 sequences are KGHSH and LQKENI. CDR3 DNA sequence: TGTGCCAGCTCACCGGCAGGGGGCTACGAGCAGTACTTC. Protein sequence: CASSPAGGYEQYF.

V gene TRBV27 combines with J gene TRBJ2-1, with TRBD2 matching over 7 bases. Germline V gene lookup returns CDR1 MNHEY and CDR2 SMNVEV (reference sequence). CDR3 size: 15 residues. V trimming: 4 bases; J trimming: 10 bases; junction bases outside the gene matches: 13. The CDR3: CASSSSTSPLREQFF. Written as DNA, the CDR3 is TGTGCCAGCAGTTCATCGACTAGCCCCCTTCGGGAGCAGTTCTTC.

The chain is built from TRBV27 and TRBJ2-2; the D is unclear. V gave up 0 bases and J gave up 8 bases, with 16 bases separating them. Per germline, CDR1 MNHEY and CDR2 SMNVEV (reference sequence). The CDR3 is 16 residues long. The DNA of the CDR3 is TGTGCCAGCAGTTTATCGTCGATAAGTCAACAAGGGGAGCTGTTTTTT. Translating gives CASSLSSISQQGELFF.

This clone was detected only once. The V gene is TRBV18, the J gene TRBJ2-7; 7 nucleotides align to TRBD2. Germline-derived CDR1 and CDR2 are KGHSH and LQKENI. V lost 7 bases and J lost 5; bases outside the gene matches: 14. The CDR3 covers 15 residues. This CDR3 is CASYLGAGDWNEQYF. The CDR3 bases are TGTGCCAGCTACCTTGGCGCGGGAGACTGGAACGAGCAGTACTTC.

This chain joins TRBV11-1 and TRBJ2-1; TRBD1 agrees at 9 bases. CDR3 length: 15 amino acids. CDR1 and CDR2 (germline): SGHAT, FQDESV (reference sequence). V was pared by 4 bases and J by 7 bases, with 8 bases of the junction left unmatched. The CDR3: CASSSRDRVGNEQFF. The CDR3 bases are TGTGCCAGCAGCTCCCGGGACAGGGTTGGAAATGAGCAGTTCTTC.

CDR3 in DNA: TGCGCCAGCAGGGAGGTCCTAGCGGGGTTCGATACGCAGTATTTT. It translates to CASREVLAGFDTQYF. This rearrangement joins TRBV10-1 to TRBJ2-3; 9 bases fit TRBD2. With 6 bases clipped from V and 6 bases from J, the junction kept 10 bases outside the gene matches. Germline CDR1 is WNHNN and CDR2 is SYGVQD (reference sequence). CDR3 length: 15 amino acids.

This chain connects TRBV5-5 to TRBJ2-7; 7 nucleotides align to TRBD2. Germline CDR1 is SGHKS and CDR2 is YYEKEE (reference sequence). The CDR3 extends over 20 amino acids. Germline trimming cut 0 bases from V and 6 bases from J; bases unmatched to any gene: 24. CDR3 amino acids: CASSLGGGEAGWDLHPEQYF. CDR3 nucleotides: TGTGCCAGCAGCTTGGGTGGGGGGGAAGCGGGATGGGACCTTCACCCCGAGCAGTACTTC.

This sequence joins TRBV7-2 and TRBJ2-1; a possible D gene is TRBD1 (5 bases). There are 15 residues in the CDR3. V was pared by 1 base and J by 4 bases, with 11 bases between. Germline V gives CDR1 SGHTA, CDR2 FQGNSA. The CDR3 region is CASSLGTQPYNEQFF. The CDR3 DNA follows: TGTGCCAGCAGCTTAGGGACACAGCCTTACAATGAGCAGTTCTTC.

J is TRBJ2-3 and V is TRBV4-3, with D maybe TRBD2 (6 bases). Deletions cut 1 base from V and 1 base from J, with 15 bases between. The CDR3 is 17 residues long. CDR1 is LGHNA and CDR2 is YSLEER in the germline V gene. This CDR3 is CASSQGRAGRGTDTQYF. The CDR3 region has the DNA TGCGCCAGCAGCCAAGGAAGGGCGGGAAGGGGCACAGATACGCAGTATTTT.